These 14 T cell receptor beta chains were sequenced from one sample in a study of T cells in Graves' hyperthyroidism and ophthalmopathy. RNA transcripts yielded amplified TCR beta CDR3 regions. In the first-round RT-PCR of the TCR CDR3, the HTBI primer set was used. MiXCR, applied by TCRdb to the multiplex PCR reads, yields one record per CDR3 protein. This sample has approximately 360,000 distinct CDR3 sequences, with just under 25% found just once. Sequencing was carried out using blood. Every receptor here comes from a man aged 50-59 years with Graves' hyperthyroidism.

The rearrangement uses TRBV19 and TRBJ2-3; D may be TRBD1 (5 bases). Per germline, CDR1 LNHDA and CDR2 SQIVND (reference sequence). This CDR3 contains 14 residues. V lost 4 bases, J lost 4 bases, and 12 bases lay in between. DNA for the CDR3: TGTGCCAGTAGTAGGGCAGGGTTCGCAGATACGCAGTATTTT. Translation gives CASSRAGFADTQYF.

V is TRBV6-1 and J is TRBJ2-6; no clear D. The V gene's germline CDR1 is MNHNS and CDR2 SASEGT. Trimming took off 2 bases at V and 4 bases at J, with 9 bases between the two ends. This CDR3 contains 15 residues. The DNA for the CDR3 is TGTGCCAGCAGTGAAATCCCGTCCGGGGCCAACGTCCTGACTTTC. Encoded protein: CASSEIPSGANVLTF.

This clonotype was detected only a few times. V gene TRBV29-1 combines with J gene TRBJ2-3; TRBD2 matches at 10 bases. From germline, CDR1 is SQVTM and CDR2 ANQGSEA. The CDR3 contains 19 residues. V was pared by 5 bases and J by 5 bases, with 22 bases of the junction left unmatched. The CDR3 reads CSVRKTAGIAGGLGDTQYF. CDR3 sequence (DNA): TGCAGCGTTCGAAAGACGGCAGGAATAGCGGGAGGACTTGGAGATACGCAGTATTTT.

There are a few counts of this clonotype. V is TRBV7-3 and J is TRBJ2-1; D ambiguous. CDR1 and CDR2 (germline): SGHTA, FQGTGA. V dropped 1 base and J dropped 14 bases, with 15 bases sitting between them. CDR3 length: 13 residues. The DNA for the CDR3 is TGTGCCAGCAGCTTAAATACTAAAACATGGAAGTTCTTC. Residues: CASSLNTKTWKFF. Drawing the rest from reference TRBV7-3 and TRBJ2-1, the complete variable domain is GAGVSQTPSNKVTEKGKYVELRCDPISGHTALYWYRQSLGQGPEFLIYFQGTGAADDSGLPNDRFFAVRPEGSVSTLKIQRTERGDSAVYLCASSLNTKTWKFFGPGTRLTVL.

The chain carries TRBV24-1 and TRBJ2-2, with no clear D. The CDR3 extends over 12 amino acids. The germline gives CDR1 KGHDR, CDR2 SFDVKD. Trimming pared 7 bases from V and 6 bases from J, leaving 8 bases between. The CDR3 spells CATRPLSGELFF. The CDR3 bases are TGTGCCACCAGACCCTTGTCCGGGGAGCTGTTTTTT.

The CDR3 sequence is CASSIQLAEGDEQFF. CDR3 bases: TGTGCCAGCAGTATCCAACTAGCGGAGGGGGATGAGCAGTTCTTC. J is TRBJ2-1 and V is TRBV28; 8 positions match TRBD2. The V segment lost 5 bases and the J segment 8 bases; nucleotides outside the gene matches: 11. CDR3 length: 15 amino acids. Germline values: CDR1 MDHEN, CDR2 SYDVKM.

This clonotype was detected only a few times. The V gene is TRBV19, the J gene TRBJ2-7; weak D call: TRBD1 (6 bases). Germline V lookup: CDR1 LNHDA, CDR2 SQIVND (reference sequence). Trimming removed 4 bases at V and 0 bases at J, with 10 bases between. The CDR3 spans 14 residues. Written as DNA, the CDR3 is TGTGCCAGTAGTACTACAGGGAACTCCTACGAGCAGTACTTC. As protein: CASSTTGNSYEQYF.

The V call is TRBV6-1, the J call TRBJ1-2; 7 nucleotides align to TRBD1. V was pared by 5 bases and J by 3 bases, with 9 bases of the junction left unmatched. Germline-derived CDR1 and CDR2 are MNHNS and SASEGT. This CDR3 comprises 15 residues. The CDR3 is CASSRTGEVYYGYTF. For the CDR3, the DNA is TGTGCCAGCAGTAGAACAGGGGAGGTTTACTATGGCTACACCTTC.

With respect to this clonotype: With a much larger clone just one base away, this may be a read error. Since the CDR3 does not end with the conserved phenylalanine or tryptophan, this likely comes from a read error. The V and J genes are TRBV7-2 and TRBJ2-1; maybe TRBD2 (6 bases). The CDR3 is 15 amino acids. CDR1 and CDR2 from the germline V gene are SGHTA and FQGNSA. The germline V and J ends were trimmed by 3 bases and 2 bases, with 11 bases remaining between them. CDR3 residues: CASSFAEGTYNEQFS. The CDR3, as DNA: TGTGCCAGCAGCTTCGCGGAGGGGACCTACAATGAGCAGTTCTCC.

The rearrangement uses TRBV29-1 and TRBJ1-2; D remains unclear. There are 13 residues in the CDR3. CDR1 SQVTM and CDR2 ANQGSEA come from the germline V gene. V lost 4 bases, J lost 6 bases, and 15 bases lay in between. The chain's CDR3 is CSVVGDGFHGYTF. The CDR3 DNA is TGCAGCGTTGTAGGTGACGGATTTCATGGCTACACCTTC.

The chain has TRBV29-1 and TRBJ1-2, with D tentatively TRBD1 (6 bases). The CDR3 is 11 residues long. V lost 8 bases and J 6 bases, leaving 13 bases between the germline ends. CDR1 is SQVTM, CDR2 ANQGSEA, per germline. The CDR3 loop reads CSSRGADGYTF. Written as DNA, the CDR3 is TGCAGCTCCAGGGGTGCGGATGGCTACACCTTC.

This clonotype was counted between two and nine times. The rearrangement joins TRBV11-2 to TRBJ1-3; D gene ambiguous. CDR1 SGHAT and CDR2 FQNNGV come from the germline V gene. The ends were cut back, 3 bases at V and 0 bases at J, with 9 bases in the middle. This CDR3 contains 15 residues. In DNA form, the CDR3 reads TGTGCCAGCAGCTTCGAGGGCAACTCTGGAAACACCATATATTTT. Translating it yields CASSFEGNSGNTIYF.

CDR3 sequence (DNA): TGTGCCAGCAGCTTAGACTTGGTTGGGGGAATCAATGAGCAGTTCTTC. Residues: CASSLDLVGGINEQFF. This chain uses TRBV7-6 with TRBJ2-1; the D gene could be TRBD1 or TRBD2 (5 bases each). Per the germline V gene, CDR1 is SGHVS and CDR2 is FNYEAQ. The CDR3 consists of 16 residues. V was clipped by 1 base and J by 6 bases, with 16 bases between them.

Ten or more counts support this clonotype. The chain uses TRBV6-1 and TRBJ2-7; 8 bases line up with TRBD1. Germline V CDR1 and CDR2: MNHNS, SASEGT. With V trimmed by 5 bases and J by 3 bases, 3 bases remained unmatched. The CDR3 spans 13 residues. CDR3 DNA: TGTGCCAGCAGTCAGGGACAGGACTACGAGCAGTACTTC. It specifies CASSQGQDYEQYF.